The present T cell receptor beta chain was sequenced within a study of beta chain features in type 1 diabetes. The CDR3 covers 14 residues. Germline lookup yields CDR1 MNHEY and CDR2 SVGAGI. Expressed TCRB transcripts were sequenced, since all the RNA that had been isolated was reverse transcribed. Sequencing was performed with immunoSEQ multiplex PCR; in TCRdb, only in-frame clones are kept and a portion is missing. The sample has roughly 730,000 clones, over 10% seen once. This clone occurred a few times. The antigen is unknown. Overall study findings and caveats: More deletions and fewer insertions at VDJ junctions were found in patients with type 1 diabetes. Type 1 diabetes patients had moderately but significantly shorter TCRB CDR3s in all four CD4+ subsets.

Sequencing used naive CD4+ T cells from blood. This clonotype originated in a man aged 18 to 30 with type 1 diabetes. The chain carries TRBV6-5 and TRBJ2-5; D possibly corresponds to TRBD2 (5 bases). The last part of the DNA fits TRBJ2-7 better; the J call may be wrong. The CDR3 DNA reads TGTGCCAGCAGCCGATCGGGATCCTCCTACGAGCAGTACTTC. Its protein product is CASSRSGSSYEQYF.